This paragraph reports one T cell receptor beta chain. This record comes from a study of blood T cell repertoires in COVID-19. J was trimmed by 4 bases and V by 6 bases; bases with no gene match: 2. Germline V gene lookup returns CDR1 SQVTM and CDR2 ANQGSEA. The CDR3 sequence is 12 residues long. Only in-frame clones appear in the TCRdb table, and some are missing; sequencing was by immunoSEQ multiplex PCR. Here the sample spans hundreds of thousands of clones, 80% to 90% being singletons. This study enrolled people aged about 18 to 95 from around 26 US geographic areas. Participants reported their clinical history, and cohort assignment relied on those reports.

Sequenced material: PBMCs or T cells enriched from blood (not recorded which). The TCR comes from a man aged 25 to 40 who had recovered from COVID-19. V gene TRBV29-1 combines with J gene TRBJ1-3; 8 bases agree with TRBD1. CDR3: CSVTGDGNTIYF. CDR3 sequence (DNA): TGCAGCGTGACAGGGGACGGAAACACCATATATTTT.